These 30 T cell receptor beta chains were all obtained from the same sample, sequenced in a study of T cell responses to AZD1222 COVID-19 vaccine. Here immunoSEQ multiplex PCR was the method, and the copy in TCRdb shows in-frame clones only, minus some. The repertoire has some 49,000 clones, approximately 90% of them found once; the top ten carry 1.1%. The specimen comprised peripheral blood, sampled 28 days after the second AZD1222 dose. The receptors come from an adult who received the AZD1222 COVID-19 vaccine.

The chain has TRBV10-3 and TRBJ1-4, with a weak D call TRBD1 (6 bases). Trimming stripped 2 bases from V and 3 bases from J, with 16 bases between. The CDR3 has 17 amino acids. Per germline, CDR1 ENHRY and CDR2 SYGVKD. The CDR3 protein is CAISEVQGSWANEKLFF. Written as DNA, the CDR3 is TGTGCCATCAGTGAGGTACAGGGAAGTTGGGCTAATGAAAAACTGTTTTTT.

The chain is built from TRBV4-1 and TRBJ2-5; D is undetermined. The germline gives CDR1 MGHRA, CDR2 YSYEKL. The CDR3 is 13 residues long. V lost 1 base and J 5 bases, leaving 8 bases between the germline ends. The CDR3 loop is CASSQVDSETQYF. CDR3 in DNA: TGCGCCAGCAGCCAAGTAGACTCGGAGACCCAGTACTTC.

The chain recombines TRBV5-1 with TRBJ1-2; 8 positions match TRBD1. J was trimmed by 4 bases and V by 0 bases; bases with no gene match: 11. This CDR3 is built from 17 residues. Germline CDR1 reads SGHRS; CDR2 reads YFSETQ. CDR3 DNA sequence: TGCGCCAGCAGCTTGGATACTGGGGCAGGGGGCGGCTATGGCTACACCTTC. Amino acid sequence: CASSLDTGAGGGYGYTF.

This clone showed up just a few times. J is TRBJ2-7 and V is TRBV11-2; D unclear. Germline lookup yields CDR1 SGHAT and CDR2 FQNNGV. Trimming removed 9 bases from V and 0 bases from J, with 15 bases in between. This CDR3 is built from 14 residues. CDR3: CASRSGFFSYEQYF. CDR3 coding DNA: TGTGCCAGTCGTTCCGGGTTTTTCTCCTACGAGCAGTACTTC.

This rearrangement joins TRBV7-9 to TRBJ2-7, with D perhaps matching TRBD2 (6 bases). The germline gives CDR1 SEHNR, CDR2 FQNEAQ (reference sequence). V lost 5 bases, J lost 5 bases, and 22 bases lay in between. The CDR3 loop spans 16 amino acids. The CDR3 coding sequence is TGTGCCAGCAGCGGACCGATCGGGGCTGGGAGGAACGAGCAGTACTTC. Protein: CASSGPIGAGRNEQYF. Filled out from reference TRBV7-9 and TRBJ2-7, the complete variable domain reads DTGVSQNPRHKITKRGQNVTFRCDPISEHNRLYWYRQTLGQGPEFLTYFQNEAQLEKSRLLSDRFSAERPKGSFSTLEIQRTEQGDSAMYLCASSGPIGAGRNEQYFGPGTRLTVT.

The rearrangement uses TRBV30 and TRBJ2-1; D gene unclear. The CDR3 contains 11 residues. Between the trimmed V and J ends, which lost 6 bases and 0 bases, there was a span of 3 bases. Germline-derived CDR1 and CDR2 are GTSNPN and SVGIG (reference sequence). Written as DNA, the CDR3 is TGTGCCTGTAGCTCCTACAATGAGCAGTTCTTC. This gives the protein CACSSYNEQFF.

CDR3 sequence reads: CASSRDSTNYEQYF. The CDR3 bases are TGTGCCAGCTCCCGGGACTCCACTAACTACGAGCAGTACTTC. V gene TRBV18 combines with J gene TRBJ2-7, with a possible D match to TRBD2 (6 bases). Trimming shortened V by 6 bases and J by 3 bases, and 15 bases separated the two germline ends. Germline V gives CDR1 KGHSH, CDR2 LQKENI. This CDR3 has 14 amino acids.

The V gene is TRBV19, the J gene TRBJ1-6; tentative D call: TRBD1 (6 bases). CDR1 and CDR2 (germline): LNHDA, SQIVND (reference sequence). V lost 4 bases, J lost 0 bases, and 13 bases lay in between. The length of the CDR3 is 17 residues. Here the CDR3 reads CASSKGGSNSYNSPLHF. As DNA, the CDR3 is TGTGCCAGTAGTAAGGGGGGATCCAACTCCTATAATTCACCCCTCCACTTT.

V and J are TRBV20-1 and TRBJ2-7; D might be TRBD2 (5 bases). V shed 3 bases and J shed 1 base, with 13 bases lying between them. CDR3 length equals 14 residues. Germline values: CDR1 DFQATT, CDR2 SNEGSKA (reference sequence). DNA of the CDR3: TGCAGTGCTAGTAATCTACCGGGATCCTACGAGCAGTACTTC. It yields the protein CSASNLPGSYEQYF.

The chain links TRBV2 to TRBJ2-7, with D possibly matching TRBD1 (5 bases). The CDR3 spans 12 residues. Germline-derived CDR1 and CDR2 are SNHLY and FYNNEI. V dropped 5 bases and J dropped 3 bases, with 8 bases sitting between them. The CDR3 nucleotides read TGTGCCAGCAGTAAGGGGTACTACGAGCAGTACTTC. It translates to CASSKGYYEQYF.

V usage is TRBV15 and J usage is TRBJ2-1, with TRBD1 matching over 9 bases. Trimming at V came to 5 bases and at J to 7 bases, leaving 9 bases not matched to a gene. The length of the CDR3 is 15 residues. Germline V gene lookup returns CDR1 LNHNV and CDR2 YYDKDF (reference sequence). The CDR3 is CATSGSGTGRNEQFF. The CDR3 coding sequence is TGTGCCACCAGCGGATCCGGGACAGGGAGGAATGAGCAGTTCTTC.

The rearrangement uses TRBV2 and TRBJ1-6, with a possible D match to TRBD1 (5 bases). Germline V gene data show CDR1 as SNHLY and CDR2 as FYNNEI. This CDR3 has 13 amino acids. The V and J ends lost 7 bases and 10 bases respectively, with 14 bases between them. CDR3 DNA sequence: TGTGCCAGCAAAGGGGTAGGATTCTCACCCCTCCACTTT. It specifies CASKGVGFSPLHF.

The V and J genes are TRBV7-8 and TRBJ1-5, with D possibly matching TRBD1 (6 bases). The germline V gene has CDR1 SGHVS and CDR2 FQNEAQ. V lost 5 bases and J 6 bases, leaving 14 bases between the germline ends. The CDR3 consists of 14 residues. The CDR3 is CASSPRRGAQPQHF. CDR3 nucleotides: TGTGCCAGCAGCCCAAGGCGGGGGGCTCAGCCCCAGCATTTT.

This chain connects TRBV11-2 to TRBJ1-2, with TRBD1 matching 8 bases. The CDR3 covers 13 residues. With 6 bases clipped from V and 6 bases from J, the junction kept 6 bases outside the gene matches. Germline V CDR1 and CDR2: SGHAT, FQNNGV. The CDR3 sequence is CASSSDRGNGYTF. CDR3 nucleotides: TGTGCCAGCAGTTCCGACAGGGGTAATGGCTACACCTTC.

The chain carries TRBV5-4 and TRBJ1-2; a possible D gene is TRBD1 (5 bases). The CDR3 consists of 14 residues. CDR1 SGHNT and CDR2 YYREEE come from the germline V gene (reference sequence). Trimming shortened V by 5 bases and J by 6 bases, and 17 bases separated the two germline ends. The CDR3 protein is CASRIAGGSHGYTF. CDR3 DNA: TGTGCCAGCAGAATAGCTGGGGGGTCCCATGGCTACACCTTC.

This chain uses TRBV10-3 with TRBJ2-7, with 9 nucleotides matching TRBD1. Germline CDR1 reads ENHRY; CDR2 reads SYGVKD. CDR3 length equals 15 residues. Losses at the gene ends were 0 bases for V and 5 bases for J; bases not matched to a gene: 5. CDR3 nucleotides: TGTGCCATCAGTGAGTCTAAGGGACAGGGCAACGAGCAGTACTTC. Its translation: CAISESKGQGNEQYF.

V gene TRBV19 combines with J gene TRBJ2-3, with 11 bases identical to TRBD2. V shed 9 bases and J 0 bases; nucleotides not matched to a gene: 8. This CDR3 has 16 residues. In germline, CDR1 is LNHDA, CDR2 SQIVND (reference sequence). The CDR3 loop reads CARVIAGGPSTDTQYF. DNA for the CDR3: TGTGCCAGGGTTATAGCGGGAGGGCCTAGCACAGATACGCAGTATTTT.

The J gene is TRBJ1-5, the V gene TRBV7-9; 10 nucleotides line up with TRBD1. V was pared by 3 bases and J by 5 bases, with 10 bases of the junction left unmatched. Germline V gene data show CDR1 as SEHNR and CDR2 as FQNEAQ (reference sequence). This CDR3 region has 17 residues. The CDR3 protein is CASSLAVGGTGDQPQHF. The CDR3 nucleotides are TGTGCCAGCAGCTTGGCAGTAGGAGGGACAGGGGATCAGCCCCAGCATTTT.

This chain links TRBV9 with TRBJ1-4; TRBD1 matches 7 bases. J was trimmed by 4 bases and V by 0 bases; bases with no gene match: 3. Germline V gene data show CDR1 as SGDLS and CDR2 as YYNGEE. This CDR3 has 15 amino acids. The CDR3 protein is CASSVAGQHNEKLFF. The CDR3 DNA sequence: TGTGCCAGCAGCGTAGCGGGACAGCATAATGAAAAACTGTTTTTT.

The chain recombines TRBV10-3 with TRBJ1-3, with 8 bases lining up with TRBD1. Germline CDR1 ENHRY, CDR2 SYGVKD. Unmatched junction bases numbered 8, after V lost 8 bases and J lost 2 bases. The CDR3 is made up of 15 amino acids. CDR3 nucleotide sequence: TGTGCCATCCAGGCGGGACAGGTCCCTGGAAACACCATATATTTT. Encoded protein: CAIQAGQVPGNTIYF.

The CDR3 is CASSVDRDKSPLHF. The CDR3 DNA is TGTGCCAGCAGCGTAGACAGGGACAAATCACCCCTCCACTTT. This sequence joins TRBV11-1 and TRBJ1-6; 7 bases fit TRBD1. Per the germline V gene, CDR1 is SGHAT and CDR2 is FQDESV (reference sequence). CDR3 length: 14 amino acids. J was trimmed by 10 bases and V by 5 bases; bases with no gene match: 8.

In DNA form, the CDR3 reads TGCAGCGTTGAAGGGGCGGTGAACACCGGGGAGCTGTTTTTT. Its protein product is CSVEGAVNTGELFF. The chain joins TRBV29-1 to TRBJ2-2; no definite D call. The germline V and J ends were trimmed by 1 base and 1 base, with 7 bases remaining between them. The germline V gene encodes CDR1 SQVTM and CDR2 ANQGSEA. The CDR3 covers 14 residues.

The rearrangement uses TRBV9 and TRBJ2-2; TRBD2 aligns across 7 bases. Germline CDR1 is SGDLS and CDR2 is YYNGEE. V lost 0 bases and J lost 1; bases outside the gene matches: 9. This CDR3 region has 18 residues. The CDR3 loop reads CASSVEGRVLMNTGELFF. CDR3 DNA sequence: TGTGCCAGCAGCGTAGAGGGGAGGGTCTTGATGAACACCGGGGAGCTGTTTTTT.

The CDR3 here is CASSPTPTSSDEQYF. In DNA, the CDR3 is TGTGCCAGCAGCCCTACCCCGACTAGTTCGGACGAGCAGTACTTC. The chain is built from TRBV11-2 and TRBJ2-7; the D gene is possibly TRBD2 (6 bases). The germline V gene encodes CDR1 SGHAT and CDR2 FQNNGV. This CDR3 is 15 amino acids long. V was shortened by 5 bases and J by 5 bases, with 19 bases between the two germline ends. Looking up the rest from reference TRBV11-2 and TRBJ2-7 gives the full variable domain: EAGVAQSPRYKIIEKRQSVAFWCNPISGHATLYWYQQILGQGPKLLIQFQNNGVVDDSQLPKDRFSAERLKGVDSTLKIQPAKLEDSAVYLCASSPTPTSSDEQYFGPGTRLTVT.

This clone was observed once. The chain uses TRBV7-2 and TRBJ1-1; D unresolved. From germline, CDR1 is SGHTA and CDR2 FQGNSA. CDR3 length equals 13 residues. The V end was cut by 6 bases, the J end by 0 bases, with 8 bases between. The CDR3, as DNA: TGTGCCAGCAGTTCGCAGGTGAACACTGAAGCTTTCTTT. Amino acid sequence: CASSSQVNTEAFF.

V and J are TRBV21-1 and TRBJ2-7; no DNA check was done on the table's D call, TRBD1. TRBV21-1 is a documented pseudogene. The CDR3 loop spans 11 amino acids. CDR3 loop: CASLNIYEQYF. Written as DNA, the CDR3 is TGTGCCAGCTTAAACATCTACGAGCAGTACTTC.

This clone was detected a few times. In DNA, the CDR3 is TGTGCCAGCGGGTCTAGTGGGTTCTACGAGCAGTACTTC. It encodes CASGSSGFYEQYF. The rearrangement joins TRBV6-5 to TRBJ2-7; D is ambiguous. The V and J ends lost 8 bases and 3 bases respectively, with 14 bases between them. Germline V gene data show CDR1 as MNHEY and CDR2 as SVGAGI. The CDR3 has 13 residues.

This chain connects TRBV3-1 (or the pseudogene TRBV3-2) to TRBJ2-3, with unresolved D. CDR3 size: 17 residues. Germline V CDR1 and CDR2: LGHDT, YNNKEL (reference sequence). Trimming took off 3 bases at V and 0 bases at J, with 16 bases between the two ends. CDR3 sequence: CASSHRRFLSSTDTQYF. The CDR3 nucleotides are TGTGCCAGCAGCCATCGACGATTCCTTTCAAGCACAGATACGCAGTATTTT.

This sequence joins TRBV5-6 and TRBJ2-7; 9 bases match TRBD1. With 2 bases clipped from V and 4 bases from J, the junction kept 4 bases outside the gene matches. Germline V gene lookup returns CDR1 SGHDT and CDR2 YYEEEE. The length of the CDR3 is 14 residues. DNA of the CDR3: TGTGCCAGCAGCTTTGGGACAGGGTTTTACGAGCAGTACTTC. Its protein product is CASSFGTGFYEQYF.

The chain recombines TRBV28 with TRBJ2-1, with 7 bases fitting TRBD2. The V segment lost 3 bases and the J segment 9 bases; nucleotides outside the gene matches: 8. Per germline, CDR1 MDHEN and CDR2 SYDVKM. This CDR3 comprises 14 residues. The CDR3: CASSLWGGLAEQFF. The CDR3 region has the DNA TGTGCCAGCAGTTTGTGGGGGGGTCTAGCTGAGCAGTTCTTC.